This T cell receptor (beta chain) is drawn from a study of early T cells in non-severe SARS-CoV-2 infection. At the level of the study: RNA in bulk from unsorted whole blood was sequenced, and chains were unpaired.

Of note for this clonotype: The antigen is not known.

The study, taken as a whole, reports: VDJdb matching, biased toward anti-spike CD8 responses, missed private and CD4 specificities.

Researchers attached unique molecular identifiers to individual cDNA molecules. Each CDR3 protein gets one entry after TCRdb re-called the 5' RACE reads with MiXCR. The table has fewer than 130,000 distinct CDR3 sequences, 10% to 15% seen once. Sequences were derived from whole blood, sampled at baseline. The TCR originated in an adult who was a healthcare worker with PCR-confirmed SARS-CoV-2 infection or an uninfected control (not recorded which).

CDR3 region: CASSYSGANEKLFF. The CDR3 DNA sequence: TGTGCCAGCAGTTACTCAGGGGCTAATGAAAAACTGTTTTTT. V and J are TRBV6-5 and TRBJ1-4, with D perhaps TRBD1 (5 bases). Trimming took 0 bases from V and 3 from J, leaving 5 bases between them. Germline V lookup: CDR1 MNHEY, CDR2 SVGAGI. The CDR3 totals 14 residues.